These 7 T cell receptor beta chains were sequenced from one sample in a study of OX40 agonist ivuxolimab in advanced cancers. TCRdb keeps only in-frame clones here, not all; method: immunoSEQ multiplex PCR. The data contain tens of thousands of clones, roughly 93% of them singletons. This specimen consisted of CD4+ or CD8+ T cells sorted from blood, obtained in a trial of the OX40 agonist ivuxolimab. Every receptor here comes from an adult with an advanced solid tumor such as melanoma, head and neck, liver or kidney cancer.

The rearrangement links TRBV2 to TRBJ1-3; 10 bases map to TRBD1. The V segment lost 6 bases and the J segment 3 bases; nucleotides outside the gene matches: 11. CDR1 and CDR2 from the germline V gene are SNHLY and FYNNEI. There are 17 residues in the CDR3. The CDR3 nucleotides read TGTGCCAGCAGCGACAGGGGGCGCAGAACTCTTGGAAACACCATATATTTT. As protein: CASSDRGRRTLGNTIYF.

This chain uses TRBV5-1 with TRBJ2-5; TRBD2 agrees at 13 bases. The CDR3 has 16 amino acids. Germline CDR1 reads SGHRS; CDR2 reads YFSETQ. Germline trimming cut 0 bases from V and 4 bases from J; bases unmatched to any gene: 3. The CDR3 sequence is CASSLGLAGGGETQYF. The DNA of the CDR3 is TGCGCCAGCAGCTTGGGACTAGCGGGAGGCGGAGAGACCCAGTACTTC. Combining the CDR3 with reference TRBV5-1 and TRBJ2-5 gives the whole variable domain KAGVTQTPRYLIKTRGQQVTLSCSPISGHRSVSWYQQTPGQGLQFLFEYFSETQRNKGNFPGRFSGRQFSNSRSEMNVSTLELGDSALYLCASSLGLAGGGETQYFGPGTRLLVL.

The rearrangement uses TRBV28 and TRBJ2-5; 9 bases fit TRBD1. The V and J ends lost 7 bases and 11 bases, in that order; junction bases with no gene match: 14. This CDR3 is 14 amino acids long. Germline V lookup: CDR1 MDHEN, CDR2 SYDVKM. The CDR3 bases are TGTGCCAGCAACGGACAGGGGCTCACAAGTTCGCAGTACTTC. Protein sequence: CASNGQGLTSSQYF.

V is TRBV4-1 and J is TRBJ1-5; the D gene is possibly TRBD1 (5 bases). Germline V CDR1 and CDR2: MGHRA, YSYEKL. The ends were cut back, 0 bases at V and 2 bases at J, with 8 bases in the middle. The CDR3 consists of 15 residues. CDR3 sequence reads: CASSQDQTGNQPQHF. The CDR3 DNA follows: TGCGCCAGCAGCCAAGATCAGACAGGCAATCAGCCCCAGCATTTT.

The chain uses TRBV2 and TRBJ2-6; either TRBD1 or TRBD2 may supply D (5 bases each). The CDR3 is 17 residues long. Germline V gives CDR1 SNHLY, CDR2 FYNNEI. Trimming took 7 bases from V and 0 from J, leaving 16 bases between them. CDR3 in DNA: TGTGCCAGCATCCCGGGACGGCGGAGCTCTGGGGCCAACGTCCTGACTTTC. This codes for CASIPGRRSSGANVLTF.

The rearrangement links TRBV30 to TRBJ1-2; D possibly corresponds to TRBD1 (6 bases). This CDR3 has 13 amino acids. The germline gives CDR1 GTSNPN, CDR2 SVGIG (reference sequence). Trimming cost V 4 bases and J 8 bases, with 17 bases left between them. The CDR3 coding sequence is TGTGCCTGGACACCACAGGGACCGAGGGGCTACACCTTC. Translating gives CAWTPQGPRGYTF.

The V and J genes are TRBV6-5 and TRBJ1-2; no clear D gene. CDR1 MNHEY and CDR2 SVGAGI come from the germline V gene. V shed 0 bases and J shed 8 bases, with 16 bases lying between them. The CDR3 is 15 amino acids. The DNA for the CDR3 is TGTGCCAGCAGTTACTCGAGATCGAGATATGGGGGCTACACCTTC. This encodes CASSYSRSRYGGYTF.